These T cell receptor beta chains were read from a single sample in a study of circulating CD8 cells and anti-PD-1 response in melanoma. TCRdb independently ran MiXCR on the reads; one entry per CDR3 protein. The sample comprises about 150 distinct CDR3 sequences, 20% of which are singletons, and around 80% rests with the top ten. The specimen was CD8+ T cells from PBMCs, collected at baseline or after one month of anti-PD-1 therapy (not recorded which). These receptors all come from a human donor with melanoma. The CDR3 runs from the conserved cysteine through the conserved F or W. Each record gives: D gene, clone size, J gene, V gene, CDR3 DNA, CDR3 protein. A D gene is named only where the DNA matches it firmly. A clone size is listed for some rows: how often the clone was seen (once, few, many), or a class if it is expanded.

TRBD1 . TRBJ2-6 TRBV28 TGTGCCAGCAGTTCACCGACAGGGGGGATGTCTGGGGCCAACGTCCTGACTTTC CASSSPTGGMSGANVLTF
. . TRBJ2-1 TRBV28 TGTGCCAGCAGGCTTACAGAGGACAGCGACGAGCAGTTCTTC CASRLTEDSDEQFF
TRBD2 large TRBJ2-5 TRBV27 TGTGCCAGCAGTGAGGGACTAGCGGGTCTGTTAGAGACCCAGTACTTC CASSEGLAGLLETQYF
. large TRBJ2-1 TRBV20-1 TGCAGTGCTTCAAGGACAGACAGAAATGAGCAGTTCTTC CSASRTDRNEQFF
. once TRBJ2-1 TRBV28 TGTGCCAGCAGTTTCCGGGAGCAGTTCTTC CASSFREQFF
TRBD1 medium-sized TRBJ2-7 TRBV28 TGTGCCAGCAGTCGGAGCTGGGACAGGGCTGGCGAGCAGTACTTC CASSRSWDRAGEQYF
TRBD1 large TRBJ2-1 TRBV29-1 TGCAGCGTTACAGGGGTTGTGAATGAGCAGTTCTTC CSVTGVVNEQFF
TRBD1 . TRBJ2-7 TRBV28 TGTGCCAGCAGCTGGACAGGGATCGGCGACGAGCAGTACTTC CASSWTGIGDEQYF
. medium-sized TRBJ2-5 TRBV27 TGTGCCAGCAGTTTAGGAGCAGGATTTGCGACCCGGTACTTC CASSLGAGFATRYF
. medium-sized TRBJ2-7 TRBV30 TGTGCCTGGAACGTGGCGGGGTGGGACGAGCAGTACTTC CAWNVAGWDEQYF
. . TRBJ2-7 TRBV5-1 TGCGCCAGCAGCTCCGTCTTGGGGCAGGGCGTAAGCTCCTACGAGCAGTACTTC CASSSVLGQGVSSYEQYF